This TCR beta chain was recovered during a study of T cells in Graves' hyperthyroidism and ophthalmopathy. Notes on the study in general: Among clonotypes expanded in thyroid above 0.001, most were also found in blood. Ophthalmopathy and stable hyperthyroidism were told apart by a 13 V-J model.

With 7 bases clipped from V and 5 bases from J, the junction kept 5 bases outside the gene matches. CDR3 length equals 13 residues. Germline V gene data show CDR1 as SEHNR and CDR2 as FQNEAQ (reference sequence). To note about this clonotype: Its cognate antigen is unknown.

PBMCs were derived from roughly 9.6 ml fresh peripheral blood. RNA transcripts gave rise to amplified TCR beta CDR3 regions. With the HTBI primer set, the TCR CDR3 went through a first round of RT-PCR. TCRdb reprocessed the multiplex PCR reads via MiXCR and lists one record per CDR3 protein. The repertoire consists of 700,000 to 950,000 distinct CDR3 sequences, with roughly a third occurring once and the leading ten covering around 30%. Sequenced input: blood. The gene calls are TRBV7-9 and TRBJ1-1, with 9 bases aligning to TRBD1. The receptor was isolated from a middle-aged woman with Graves' hyperthyroidism. CDR3 residues: CASTPGQGTEAFF. The CDR3 nucleotides are TGTGCCAGCACCCCGGGACAGGGTACTGAAGCTTTCTTT.